This T cell receptor beta chain is from a study of blood T cell repertoires in COVID-19. The V gene lost 6 bases and the J gene lost 5 bases, with 10 bases spanning the gap. The CDR3 totals 12 residues. Germline V lookup: CDR1 SNHLY, CDR2 FYNNEI. TCRdb keeps only in-frame clones here, not all; method: immunoSEQ multiplex PCR. The data show under 150,000 clones, more than 65% seen once. The sequencing input was peripheral blood. The chain is built from TRBV2 and TRBJ1-1; a possible D gene is TRBD1 (5 bases). This sequence originates from a man in his fifties with acute or convalescent COVID-19. CDR3 loop: CASSEQATEAFF. The CDR3 DNA follows: TGTGCCAGCAGCGAACAGGCGACTGAAGCTTTCTTT.